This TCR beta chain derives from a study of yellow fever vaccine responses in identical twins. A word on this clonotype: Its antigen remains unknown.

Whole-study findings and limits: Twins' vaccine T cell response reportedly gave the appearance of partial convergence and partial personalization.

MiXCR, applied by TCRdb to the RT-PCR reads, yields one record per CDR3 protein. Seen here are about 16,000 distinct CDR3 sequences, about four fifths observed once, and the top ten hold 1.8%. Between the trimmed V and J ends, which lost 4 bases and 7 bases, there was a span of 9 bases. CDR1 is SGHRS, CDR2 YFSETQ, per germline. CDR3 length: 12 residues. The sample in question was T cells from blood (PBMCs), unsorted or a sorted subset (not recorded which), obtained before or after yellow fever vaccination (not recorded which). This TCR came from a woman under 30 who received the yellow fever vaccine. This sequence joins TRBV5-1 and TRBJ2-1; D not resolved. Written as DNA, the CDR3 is TGCGCCAGCAGCCCAGACTTTAATGAGCAGTTCTTC. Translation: CASSPDFNEQFF.